These 2 T cell receptor beta chains were all obtained from the same sample, sequenced in a study of shared clonotypes between healthy human individuals. TCRdb's table, derived via immunoSEQ multiplex PCR, lists solely in-frame clones and lacks some. This sample has 740,000 or so clones, with around four fifths found just once. Sequenced material: memory CD4+ T cells sorted from blood. The subset denotes: CD45RA-negative fraction. These receptors were collected from a woman in her twenties or thirties in good health.

J is TRBJ1-2 and V is TRBV4-2; no definite D call. The CDR3 is 15 residues long. Looked up from germline, CDR1 is LGHNA and CDR2 is YNFKEQ. Trimming took 1 base from V and 6 from J, leaving 15 bases between them. The CDR3 DNA sequence: TGTGCCAGCAGCCAAGGCAGCGGTCCCAGCAATGGCTACACCTTC. Translated: CASSQGSGPSNGYTF.

This clone was detected only once. This rearrangement joins TRBV7-9 to TRBJ2-5; D is uncertain. V shed 1 base and J shed 1 base, with 7 bases lying between them. In germline, CDR1 is SEHNR, CDR2 FQNEAQ (reference sequence). The CDR3 runs to 14 residues. CDR3 amino acids: CASSLGPVQETQYF. CDR3 nucleotide sequence: TGTGCCAGCAGCTTAGGACCGGTCCAAGAGACCCAGTACTTC. Full variable domain (outside the CDR3, taken from reference TRBV7-9 and TRBJ2-5): DTGVSQNPRHKITKRGQNVTFRCDPISEHNRLYWYRQTLGQGPEFLTYFQNEAQLEKSRLLSDRFSAERPKGSFSTLEIQRTEQGDSAMYLCASSLGPVQETQYFGPGTRLLVL.